This T cell receptor (beta chain) was profiled in a study of blood T cells in healthy people across ages. In the case of this clonotype: Its antigen remains unidentified.

The germline V gene encodes CDR1 MNHEY and CDR2 SVGEGT. Trimming left V 4 bases short and J 0 bases short, with 12 bases between. This CDR3 is 16 amino acids long. General study points: Measured against age, TCR beta diversity per million T cells decreased in a roughly linear manner.

A second PCR of 7 to 11 cycles used a sample-barcoded 5' primer and a J-beta primer mix. Each cDNA was tagged by a template-switch adaptor containing 12 random nucleotides. TCRdb redid the calling of the 5' RACE reads with MiXCR, one entry per CDR3 protein. In the table there are more than 1 million distinct CDR3 sequences, 35% to 50% of which are singletons. The origin of this receptor is a woman aged 55-70 years in good health. Material: blood. The gene calls are TRBV6-2 or TRBV6-3 and TRBJ2-2; possible D gene TRBD1, 6 bases. CDR3 loop: CASSWAGTPNTGELFF. CDR3 coding DNA: TGTGCCAGCAGTTGGGCCGGGACACCGAACACCGGGGAGCTGTTTTTT.